Below are 12 T cell receptor beta chains sequenced from a single sample in a study of blood T cell repertoires in COVID-19. The data were produced by immunoSEQ multiplex PCR, yet TCRdb's version contains in-frame clones alone and is incomplete. Among some 250,000 clones, around four fifths were seen once, and the ten largest hold 27%. The sample taken for sequencing was peripheral blood. These receptors originate from a man aged 40-49 years with acute or convalescent COVID-19.

V usage is TRBV5-4 and J usage is TRBJ2-6; 7 bases agree with TRBD1. The CDR3 sequence is 15 residues long. Germline V gene data show CDR1 as SGHNT and CDR2 as YYREEE (reference sequence). V lost 4 bases to trimming and J lost 4 bases; unmatched junction nucleotides: 5. The CDR3 DNA is TGTGCCAGCAGCCGGACAGGCATGGGGGCCAACGTCCTGACTTTC. Amino acid sequence: CASSRTGMGANVLTF.

The V call is TRBV7-9, the J call TRBJ2-3; 7 bases are shared with TRBD2. The CDR3 consists of 16 residues. V gave up 2 bases and J gave up 0 bases; unmatched junction bases: 5. Germline lookup yields CDR1 SEHNR and CDR2 FQNEAQ (reference sequence). This CDR3 is CASSLLGRESTDTQYF. As DNA, the CDR3 is TGTGCCAGCAGCTTACTAGGGCGGGAGAGCACAGATACGCAGTATTTT.

The V and J genes are TRBV30 and TRBJ2-7, with a tentative D call TRBD2 (6 bases). V was pared by 3 bases and J by 3 bases, with 6 bases between. Looked up from germline, CDR1 is GTSNPN and CDR2 is SVGIG (reference sequence). This CDR3 comprises 11 residues. CDR3: CAWRGGYEQYF. CDR3 coding DNA: TGTGCCTGGAGGGGGGGCTACGAGCAGTACTTC.

V is TRBV5-4 and J is TRBJ1-2; TRBD1 matches 10 bases. Germline values: CDR1 SGHNT, CDR2 YYREEE (reference sequence). The CDR3 is made up of 15 amino acids. J was trimmed by 2 bases and V by 3 bases; bases with no gene match: 4. CDR3 sequence: CASSSTGGQNYGYTF. CDR3 bases: TGTGCCAGCAGCTCGACAGGGGGCCAAAACTATGGCTACACCTTC. Supplemented by reference TRBV5-4 and TRBJ1-2, the full variable domain reads ETGVTQSPTHLIKTRGQQVTLRCSSQSGHNTVSWYQQALGQGPQFIFQYYREEENGRGNFPPRFSGLQFPNYSSELNVNALELDDSALYLCASSSTGGQNYGYTFGSGTRLTVV.

The rearrangement joins TRBV2 to TRBJ1-5; 7 bases agree with TRBD1. Germline V gene lookup returns CDR1 SNHLY and CDR2 FYNNEI. J lost 5 bases, V lost 7 bases, and 5 bases had no gene match. CDR3 length: 13 residues. CDR3 in amino acids: CASNRGNDQPQHF. CDR3 coding DNA: TGTGCCAGCAACAGGGGTAACGATCAGCCCCAGCATTTT.

This clone was counted once. The chain uses TRBV29-1 and TRBJ2-7; 8 bases agree with TRBD1. The trim removed 1 base at V and 4 bases at J, leaving 6 bases unmatched. The CDR3 contains 14 residues. Germline V gene sequence: CDR1 SQVTM, CDR2 ANQGSEA. The CDR3 loop reads CSVEGQGALYEQYF. The CDR3 DNA sequence: TGCAGCGTTGAAGGGCAGGGGGCTTTATACGAGCAGTACTTC.

V gene TRBV7-2 combines with J gene TRBJ2-7; 11 nucleotides match TRBD2. Germline loops: CDR1 SGHTA, CDR2 FQGNSA. V was clipped by 4 bases and J by 2 bases; unmatched bases: 4. The CDR3 sequence is 15 residues long. CDR3 amino acids: CASSWVSGRAYEQYF. The CDR3 nucleotides are TGTGCCAGCAGCTGGGTTAGCGGGAGGGCCTACGAGCAGTACTTC.

This clone was seen only a few times. This chain links TRBV6-6 with TRBJ1-1; D remains unclear. Trimming took off 2 bases at V and 0 bases at J, with 10 bases between the two ends. This CDR3 spans 15 amino acids. The germline gives CDR1 MNHNY, CDR2 SVGAGI (reference sequence). CDR3 coding DNA: TGTGCCAGCAGTTACATGGAGGCCATGAACACTGAAGCTTTCTTT. The encoded protein is CASSYMEAMNTEAFF.

This clone was observed many times. The V gene is TRBV11-2, the J gene TRBJ2-7, with 14 bases identical to TRBD2. The J segment lost 7 bases and the V segment lost 6 bases, leaving 5 bases of the junction unmatched. Germline V lookup: CDR1 SGHAT, CDR2 FQNNGV. The CDR3 has 14 residues. DNA for the CDR3: TGTGCCAGCAGTTCGGGACTAGCGGGAGTTGAGCAGTACTTC. Translated, it gives CASSSGLAGVEQYF.

This clone was detected once. The V call is TRBV19, the J call TRBJ1-5; TRBD1 agrees at 7 bases. There are 14 residues in the CDR3. Germline trimming cut 6 bases from V and 3 bases from J; bases unmatched to any gene: 5. Germline values: CDR1 LNHDA, CDR2 SQIVND (reference sequence). The CDR3 loop is CASSGTAYNQPQHF. The CDR3 region has the DNA TGTGCCAGTAGCGGGACAGCTTACAATCAGCCCCAGCATTTT.

The gene calls are TRBV6-2 or TRBV6-3 and TRBJ1-4; 8 bases align to TRBD1. The CDR3 has 14 amino acids. With 5 bases clipped from V and 8 bases from J, the junction kept 7 bases outside the gene matches. Germline CDR1 MNHEY, CDR2 SVGEGT. The CDR3 bases are TGTGCCAGCAGTCCGCAGGGGGCTGGGGAAAAACTGTTTTTT. It specifies CASSPQGAGEKLFF.

V and J are TRBV6-5 and TRBJ1-2, with no clear D. Trimming pared 6 bases from V and 1 base from J, leaving 15 bases between. There are 15 residues in the CDR3. Germline loops: CDR1 MNHEY, CDR2 SVGAGI. DNA for the CDR3: TGTGCCAGCAGCCTCGAAGCGCTCATTAACTATGGCTACACCTTC. Protein: CASSLEALINYGYTF.